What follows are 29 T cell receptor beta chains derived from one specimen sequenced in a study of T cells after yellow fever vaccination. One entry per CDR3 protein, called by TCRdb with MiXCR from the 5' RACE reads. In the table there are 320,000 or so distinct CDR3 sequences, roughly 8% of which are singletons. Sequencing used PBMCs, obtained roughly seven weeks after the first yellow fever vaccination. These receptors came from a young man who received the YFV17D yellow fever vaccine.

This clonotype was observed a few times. CDR3 in DNA: TGTGCCAGCAGTGATTTTACTAGTGGGAGCACAGATACGCAGTATTTT. It yields the protein CASSDFTSGSTDTQYF. The rearrangement joins TRBV12-3 or TRBV12-4 to TRBJ2-3; possibly TRBD2 for D (5 bases). This CDR3 is built from 16 residues. The V gene lost 5 bases and the J gene lost 0 bases, with 15 bases spanning the gap.

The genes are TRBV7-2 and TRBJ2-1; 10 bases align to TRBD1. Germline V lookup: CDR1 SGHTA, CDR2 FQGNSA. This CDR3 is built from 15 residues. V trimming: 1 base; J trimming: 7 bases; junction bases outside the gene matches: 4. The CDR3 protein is CASSLVGTGANEQFF. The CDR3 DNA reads TGTGCCAGCAGCTTAGTAGGGACAGGGGCTAATGAGCAGTTCTTC.

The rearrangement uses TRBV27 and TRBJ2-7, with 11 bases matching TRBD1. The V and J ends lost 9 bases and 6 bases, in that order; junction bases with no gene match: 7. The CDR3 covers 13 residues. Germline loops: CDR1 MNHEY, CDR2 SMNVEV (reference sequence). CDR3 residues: CASGVGTGGEQYF. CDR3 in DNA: TGTGCCAGTGGGGTGGGGACAGGGGGCGAGCAGTACTTC.

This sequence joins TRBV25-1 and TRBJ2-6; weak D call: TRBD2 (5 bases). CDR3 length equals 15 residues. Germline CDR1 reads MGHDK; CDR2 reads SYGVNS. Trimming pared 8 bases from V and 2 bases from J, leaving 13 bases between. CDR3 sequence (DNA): TGTGCCAGCGGTACTGGAGCGGCTGGGGCCAACGTCCTGACTTTC. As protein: CASGTGAAGANVLTF.

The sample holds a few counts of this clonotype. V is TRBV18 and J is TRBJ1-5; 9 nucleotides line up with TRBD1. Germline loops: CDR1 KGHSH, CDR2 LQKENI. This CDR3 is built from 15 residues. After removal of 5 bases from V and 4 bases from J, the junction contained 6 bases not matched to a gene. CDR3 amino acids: CASSSTGGGNQPQHF. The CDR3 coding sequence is TGTGCCAGCTCATCGACAGGGGGGGGAAATCAGCCCCAGCATTTT.

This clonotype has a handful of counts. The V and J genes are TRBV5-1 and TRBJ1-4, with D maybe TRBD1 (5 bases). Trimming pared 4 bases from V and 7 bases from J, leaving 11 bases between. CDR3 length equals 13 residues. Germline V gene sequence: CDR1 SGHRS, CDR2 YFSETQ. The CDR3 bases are TGCGCCAGCAGCGAAGGGGCGACTGAAAAACTGTTTTTT. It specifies CASSEGATEKLFF.

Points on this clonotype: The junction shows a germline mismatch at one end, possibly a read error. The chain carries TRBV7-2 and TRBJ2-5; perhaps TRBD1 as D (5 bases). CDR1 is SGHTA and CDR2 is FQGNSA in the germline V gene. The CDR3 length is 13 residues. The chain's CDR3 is CASSSPDKESQYF. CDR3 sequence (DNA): TGTGCCAGCAGCTCCCCGGACAAAGAGAGCCAGTACTTC.

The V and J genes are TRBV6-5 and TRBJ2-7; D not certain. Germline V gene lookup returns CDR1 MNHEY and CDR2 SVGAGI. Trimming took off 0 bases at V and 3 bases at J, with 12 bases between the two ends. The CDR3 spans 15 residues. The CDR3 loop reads CASSYSHLGRYEQYF. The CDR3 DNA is TGTGCCAGCAGTTACTCCCATCTAGGCCGCTACGAGCAGTACTTC.

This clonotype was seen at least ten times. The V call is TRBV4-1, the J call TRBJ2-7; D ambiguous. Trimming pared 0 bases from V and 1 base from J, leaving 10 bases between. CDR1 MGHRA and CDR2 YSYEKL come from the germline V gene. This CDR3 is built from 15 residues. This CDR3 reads CASSQERAGSYEQYV. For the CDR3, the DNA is TGCGCCAGCAGCCAAGAAAGGGCAGGATCCTACGAGCAGTACGTC.

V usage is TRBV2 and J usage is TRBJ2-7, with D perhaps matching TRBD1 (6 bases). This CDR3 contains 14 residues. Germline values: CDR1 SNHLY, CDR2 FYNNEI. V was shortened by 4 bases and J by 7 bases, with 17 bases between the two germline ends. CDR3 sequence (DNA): TGTGCCAGCAGTGTTGCACAGGGCGCTGGGGAGCAGTACTTC. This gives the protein CASSVAQGAGEQYF.

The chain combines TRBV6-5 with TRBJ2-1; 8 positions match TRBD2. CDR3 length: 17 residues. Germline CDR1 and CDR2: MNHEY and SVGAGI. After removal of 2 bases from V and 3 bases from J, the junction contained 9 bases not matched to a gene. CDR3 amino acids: CASSYPETGGHYNEQFF. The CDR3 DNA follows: TGTGCCAGCAGTTACCCTGAAACGGGGGGGCACTACAATGAGCAGTTCTTC.

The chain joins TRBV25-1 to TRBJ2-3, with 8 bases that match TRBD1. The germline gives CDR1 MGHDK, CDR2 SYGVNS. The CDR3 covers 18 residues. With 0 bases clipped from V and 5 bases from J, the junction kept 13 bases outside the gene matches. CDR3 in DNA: TGTGCCAGCAGTGAATATAGCAGGGGGCGGATATACCGAGATACGCAGTATTTT. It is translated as CASSEYSRGRIYRDTQYF.

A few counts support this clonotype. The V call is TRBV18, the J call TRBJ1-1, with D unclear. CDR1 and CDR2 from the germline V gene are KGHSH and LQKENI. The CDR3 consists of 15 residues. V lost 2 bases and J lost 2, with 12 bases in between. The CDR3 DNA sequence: TGTGCCAGCTCACCATCGAGGAACATAAACACTGAAGCTTTCTTT. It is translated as CASSPSRNINTEAFF.

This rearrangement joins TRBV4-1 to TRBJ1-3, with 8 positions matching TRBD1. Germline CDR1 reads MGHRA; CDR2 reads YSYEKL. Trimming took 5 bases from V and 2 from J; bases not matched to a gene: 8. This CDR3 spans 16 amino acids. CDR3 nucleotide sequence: TGCGCCAGCAGCTCTACAGGGGGATCTACTGGAAACACCATATATTTT. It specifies CASSSTGGSTGNTIYF.

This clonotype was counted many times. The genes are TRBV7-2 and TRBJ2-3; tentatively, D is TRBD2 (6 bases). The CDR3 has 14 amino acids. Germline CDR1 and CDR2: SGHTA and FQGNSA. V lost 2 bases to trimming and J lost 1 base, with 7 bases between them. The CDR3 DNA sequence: TGTGCCAGCAGCTTACGGAGGGGCACAGATACGCAGTATTTT. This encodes CASSLRRGTDTQYF.

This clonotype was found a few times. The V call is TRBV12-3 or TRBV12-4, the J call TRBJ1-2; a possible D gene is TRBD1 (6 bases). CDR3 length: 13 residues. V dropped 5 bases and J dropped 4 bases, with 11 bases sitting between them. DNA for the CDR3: TGTGCCAGCAGTGTGGACAGAATCTATGGCTACACCTTC. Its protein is CASSVDRIYGYTF.

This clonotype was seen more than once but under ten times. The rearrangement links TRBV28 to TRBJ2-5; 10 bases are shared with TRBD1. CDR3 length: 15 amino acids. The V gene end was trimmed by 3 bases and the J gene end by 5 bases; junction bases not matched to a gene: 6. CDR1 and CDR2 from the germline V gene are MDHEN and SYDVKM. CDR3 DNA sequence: TGTGCCAGCAGTTTCCGGGACAGGGGCGAGGAGACCCAGTACTTC. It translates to CASSFRDRGEETQYF.

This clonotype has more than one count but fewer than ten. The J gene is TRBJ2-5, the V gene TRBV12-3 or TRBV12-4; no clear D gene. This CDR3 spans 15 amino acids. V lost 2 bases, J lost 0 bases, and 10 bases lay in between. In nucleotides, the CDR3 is TGTGCCAGCAGTTTATCCCAGGCCCACCAAGAGACCCAGTACTTC. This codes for CASSLSQAHQETQYF.

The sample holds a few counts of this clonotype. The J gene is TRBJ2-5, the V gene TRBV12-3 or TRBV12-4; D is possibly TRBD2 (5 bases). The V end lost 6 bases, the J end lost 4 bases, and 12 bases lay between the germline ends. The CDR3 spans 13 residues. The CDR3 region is CASSPGEIETQYF. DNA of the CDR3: TGTGCCAGCAGCCCCGGGGAAATAGAGACCCAGTACTTC.

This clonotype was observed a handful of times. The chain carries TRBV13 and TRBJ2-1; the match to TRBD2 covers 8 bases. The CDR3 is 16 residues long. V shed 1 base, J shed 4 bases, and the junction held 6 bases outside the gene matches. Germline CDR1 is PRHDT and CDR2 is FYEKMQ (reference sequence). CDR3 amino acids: CASSLAGAGAYNEQFF. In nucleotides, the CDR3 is TGTGCCAGCAGCTTAGCTGGAGCGGGGGCATACAATGAGCAGTTCTTC.

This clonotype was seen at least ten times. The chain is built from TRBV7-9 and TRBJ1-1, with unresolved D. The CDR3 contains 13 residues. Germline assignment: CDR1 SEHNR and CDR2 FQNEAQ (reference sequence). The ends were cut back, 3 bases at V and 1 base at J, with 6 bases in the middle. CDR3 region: CASSFQENTEAFF. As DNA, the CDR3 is TGTGCCAGCAGCTTTCAGGAGAACACTGAAGCTTTCTTT. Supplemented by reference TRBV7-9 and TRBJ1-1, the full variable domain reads DTGVSQNPRHKITKRGQNVTFRCDPISEHNRLYWYRQTLGQGPEFLTYFQNEAQLEKSRLLSDRFSAERPKGSFSTLEIQRTEQGDSAMYLCASSFQENTEAFFGQGTRLTVV.

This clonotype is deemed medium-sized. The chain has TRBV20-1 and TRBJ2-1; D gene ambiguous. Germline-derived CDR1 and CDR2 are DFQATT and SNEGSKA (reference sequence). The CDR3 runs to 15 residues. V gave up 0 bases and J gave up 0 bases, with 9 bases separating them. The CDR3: CSARDLTTSYNEQFF. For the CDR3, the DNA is TGCAGTGCTAGAGATTTGACCACCTCCTACAATGAGCAGTTCTTC.

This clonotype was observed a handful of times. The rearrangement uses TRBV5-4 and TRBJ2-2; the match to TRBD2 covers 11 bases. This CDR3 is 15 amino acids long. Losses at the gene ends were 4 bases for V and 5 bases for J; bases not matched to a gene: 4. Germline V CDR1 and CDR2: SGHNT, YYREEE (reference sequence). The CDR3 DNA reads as TGTGCCAGCAGCCATAGCGGGGGGGCAACCGGGGAGCTGTTTTTT. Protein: CASSHSGGATGELFF. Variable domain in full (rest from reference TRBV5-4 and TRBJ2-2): ETGVTQSPTHLIKTRGQQVTLRCSSQSGHNTVSWYQQALGQGPQFIFQYYREEENGRGNFPPRFSGLQFPNYSSELNVNALELDDSALYLCASSHSGGATGELFFGEGSRLTVL.

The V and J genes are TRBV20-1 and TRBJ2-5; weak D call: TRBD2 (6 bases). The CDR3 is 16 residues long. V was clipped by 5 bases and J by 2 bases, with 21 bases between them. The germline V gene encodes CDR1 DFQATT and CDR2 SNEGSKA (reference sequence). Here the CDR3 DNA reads TGCAGTGCTCCCTCTCCGACTAGTACCCTTCAAGAGACCCAGTACTTC. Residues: CSAPSPTSTLQETQYF.

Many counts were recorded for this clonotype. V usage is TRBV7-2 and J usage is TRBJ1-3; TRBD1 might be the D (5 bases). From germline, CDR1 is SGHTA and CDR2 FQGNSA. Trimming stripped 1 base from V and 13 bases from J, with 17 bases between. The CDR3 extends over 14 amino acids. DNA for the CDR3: TGTGCCAGCAGCTTAGGGACATTTGGGAGGGAGATATATTTT. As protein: CASSLGTFGREIYF.

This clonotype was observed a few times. The CDR3 here is CSARVPSSRTDTQYF. CDR3 nucleotides: TGCAGTGCTAGAGTACCCTCCTCCCGCACAGATACGCAGTATTTT. The chain recombines TRBV20-1 with TRBJ2-3; D is undetermined. V gave up 1 base and J gave up 1 base, with 12 bases separating them. This CDR3 region has 15 residues. Germline-derived CDR1 and CDR2 are DFQATT and SNEGSKA (reference sequence).

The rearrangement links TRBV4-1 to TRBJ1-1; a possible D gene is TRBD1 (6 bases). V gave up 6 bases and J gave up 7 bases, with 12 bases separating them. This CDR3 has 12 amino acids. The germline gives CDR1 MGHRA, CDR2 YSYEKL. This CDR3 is CASRRGDGEAFF. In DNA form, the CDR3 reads TGCGCCAGCAGGAGGGGGGATGGTGAAGCTTTCTTT.

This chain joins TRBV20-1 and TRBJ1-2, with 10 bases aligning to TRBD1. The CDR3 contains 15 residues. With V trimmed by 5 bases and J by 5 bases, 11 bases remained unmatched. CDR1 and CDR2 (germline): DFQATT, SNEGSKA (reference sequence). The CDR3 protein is CSASFGDRGWYGYTF. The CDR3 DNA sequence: TGCAGTGCTTCCTTTGGGGACAGGGGTTGGTATGGCTACACCTTC.

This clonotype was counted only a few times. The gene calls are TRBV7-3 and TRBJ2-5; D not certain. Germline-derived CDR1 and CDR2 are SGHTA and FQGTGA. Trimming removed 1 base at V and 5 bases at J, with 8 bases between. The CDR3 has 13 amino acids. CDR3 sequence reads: CASSLIYMETQYF. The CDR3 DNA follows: TGTGCCAGCAGCTTAATATATATGGAGACCCAGTACTTC.